One sample yielded the 30 T cell receptor beta chains listed below, sequenced in a study of cytomegalovirus exposure and HLA in healthy donors. This PCR relied on a set of 60 Vbeta primers and 13 Jbeta primers. Clones were sequenced by immunoSEQ multiplex PCR, and TCRdb holds only the in-frame ones, with some missing. The profile covers approximately 150,000 clones, with 84% appearing a single time and approximately 2.7% taken by the ten largest. Material for sequencing was PBMCs. These receptors were obtained from a boy between 2 and 10 years old in good health and CMV-seronegative.

V gene TRBV7-2 combines with J gene TRBJ2-1, with 9 bases lining up with TRBD2. With V trimmed by 2 bases and J by 5 bases, 4 bases remained unmatched. The CDR3 consists of 15 residues. Germline CDR1 SGHTA, CDR2 FQGNSA. The CDR3 here is CASSLLQREDNEQFF. CDR3 in DNA: TGTGCCAGCAGCTTATTACAGCGGGAGGACAATGAGCAGTTCTTC.

The chain combines TRBV10-3 with TRBJ2-7, with 8 nucleotides matching TRBD1. The V gene's germline CDR1 is ENHRY and CDR2 SYGVKD. The trim removed 6 bases at V and 9 bases at J, leaving 16 bases unmatched. This CDR3 is built from 15 residues. DNA of the CDR3: TGTGCCATCAGGCCGCGGACAGGGATCGACGTTGGGCAGTACTTC. This translates into CAIRPRTGIDVGQYF.

This clone was observed once. The chain uses TRBV9 and TRBJ2-2; maybe TRBD2 (6 bases). The V end was cut by 1 base, the J end by 0 bases, with 13 bases between. The CDR3 spans 17 residues. Per the germline V gene, CDR1 is SGDLS and CDR2 is YYNGEE. The CDR3 DNA reads as TGTGCCAGCAGCGTACGTCGAAGCGGGCCGAACACCGGGGAGCTGTTTTTT. It codes for CASSVRRSGPNTGELFF.

A single count supports this clone. A read error may account for a junction end that differs from germline. V gene TRBV7-9 combines with J gene TRBJ2-7; 9 nucleotides align to TRBD2. Looked up from germline, CDR1 is SEHNR and CDR2 is FQNEAQ (reference sequence). This CDR3 comprises 14 residues. The chain's CDR3 is CSSSPGLALYEQYF. CDR3 coding DNA: TGTTCCAGCAGTCCGGGACTAGCTTTATACGAGCAGTACTTC.

The V call is TRBV2, the J call TRBJ1-4; D gene ambiguous. The ends were cut back, 7 bases at V and 9 bases at J, with 18 bases in the middle. Germline V gene lookup returns CDR1 SNHLY and CDR2 FYNNEI. CDR3 length equals 14 residues. The CDR3 sequence: CASTLSSTPKKLFF. The DNA of the CDR3 is TGTGCCAGCACCCTATCCTCAACCCCGAAAAAACTGTTTTTT.

The CDR3 loop reads CASNTIGKAFF. The CDR3 coding sequence is TGTGCCAGCAATACGATCGGTAAGGCTTTCTTT. The rearrangement joins TRBV28 to TRBJ1-1; D ambiguous. V lost 7 bases and J 11 bases, leaving 14 bases between the germline ends. The CDR3 contains 11 residues. CDR1 and CDR2 (germline): MDHEN, SYDVKM.

The chain is built from TRBV7-2 and TRBJ2-3; TRBD1 might be the D (5 bases). The ends were cut back, 7 bases at V and 1 base at J, with 15 bases in the middle. The CDR3 extends over 15 amino acids. Germline CDR1 SGHTA, CDR2 FQGNSA. The CDR3 here is CASTQWGPGTDTQYF. CDR3 bases: TGTGCCAGCACCCAATGGGGCCCGGGCACAGATACGCAGTATTTT.

This CDR3 reads CASSAADRGYEQYF. The CDR3 DNA reads TGTGCCAGTAGTGCCGCGGACAGGGGCTACGAGCAGTACTTC. The V and J genes are TRBV19 and TRBJ2-7; TRBD1 aligns across 9 bases. This CDR3 spans 14 amino acids. V gave up 5 bases and J gave up 3 bases; unmatched junction bases: 5. Germline V gene data show CDR1 as LNHDA and CDR2 as SQIVND (reference sequence).

V usage is TRBV2 and J usage is TRBJ1-2, with a weak D call TRBD1 (6 bases). In germline, CDR1 is SNHLY, CDR2 FYNNEI. V lost 1 base to trimming and J lost 2 bases, with 17 bases between them. This CDR3 is built from 17 residues. CDR3 nucleotides: TGTGCCAGCAGTGAAGGGGGATCTGGGGGCCTAAACTATGGCTACACCTTC. Translation gives CASSEGGSGGLNYGYTF.

The V call is TRBV19, the J call TRBJ2-5; 9 bases agree with TRBD2. The CDR3 has 17 residues. V gave up 0 bases and J gave up 4 bases; unmatched junction bases: 9. CDR1 and CDR2 (germline): LNHDA, SQIVND (reference sequence). CDR3 region: CASSIDRGAGGRETQYF. CDR3 DNA: TGTGCCAGTAGTATAGATCGTGGTGCGGGGGGGCGAGAGACCCAGTACTTC.

The V and J genes are TRBV5-4 and TRBJ1-2, with no clear D. The CDR3 runs 13 residues. Germline CDR1 SGHNT, CDR2 YYREEE (reference sequence). V was shortened by 4 bases and J by 8 bases, with 15 bases between the two germline ends. CDR3: CASSVPQTEGYTF. The DNA for the CDR3 is TGTGCCAGCAGCGTCCCACAAACAGAAGGCTACACCTTC.

This clone was recorded only once. The chain carries TRBV5-6 and TRBJ2-7; TRBD2 might be the D (6 bases). This CDR3 is built from 13 residues. The V end lost 4 bases, the J end lost 3 bases, and 11 bases lay between the germline ends. Germline assignment: CDR1 SGHDT and CDR2 YYEEEE. The CDR3 spells CASSGGEYYEQYF. Written as DNA, the CDR3 is TGTGCCAGCAGCGGCGGGGAATACTACGAGCAGTACTTC.

The V gene is TRBV28, the J gene TRBJ1-1, with 7 positions matching TRBD1. Trimming at V came to 5 bases and at J to 0 bases, leaving 12 bases not matched to a gene. There are 17 residues in the CDR3. Germline assignment: CDR1 MDHEN and CDR2 SYDVKM. In DNA, the CDR3 is TGTGCCAGCAGTGGAGGAGGGGGCCGAGACATGAACACTGAAGCTTTCTTT. Its translation: CASSGGGGRDMNTEAFF.

The chain is built from TRBV4-2 and TRBJ1-4; D may be TRBD1 (6 bases). There are 16 residues in the CDR3. Trimming removed 1 base from V and 4 bases from J, with 13 bases in between. Germline V gene sequence: CDR1 LGHNA, CDR2 YNFKEQ. The CDR3 DNA is TGTGCCAGCAGCCAAGGGGGGGGCAGGGGTAATGAAAAACTGTTTTTT. Translating gives CASSQGGGRGNEKLFF.

The chain has TRBV30 and TRBJ2-5; D is ambiguous. The CDR3 consists of 12 residues. Between the trimmed V and J ends, which lost 2 bases and 5 bases, there was a span of 9 bases. CDR1 GTSNPN and CDR2 SVGIG come from the germline V gene (reference sequence). The CDR3 bases are TGTGCCTGGAGTTCATTCGGGGAGACCCAGTACTTC. Translation gives CAWSSFGETQYF.

As DNA, the CDR3 is TGTGCCAGCAGCCCGGGACTTCGTTACCAAGAGACCCAGTACTTC. Its protein product is CASSPGLRYQETQYF. The V gene is TRBV5-4, the J gene TRBJ2-5; a possible D gene is TRBD2 (6 bases). The CDR3 runs 15 residues. The germline V and J ends were trimmed by 4 bases and 0 bases, with 13 bases remaining between them. The V gene's germline CDR1 is SGHNT and CDR2 YYREEE (reference sequence).

This chain connects TRBV7-6 to TRBJ2-1; D perhaps matches TRBD2 (5 bases). Germline V lookup: CDR1 SGHVS, CDR2 FNYEAQ. V was cut by 0 bases and J by 2 bases, with 14 bases left in between. This CDR3 comprises 17 residues. The CDR3 sequence: CASSLAGPAGPYNEQFF. CDR3 DNA sequence: TGTGCCAGCAGCTTAGCAGGACCCGCGGGCCCCTACAATGAGCAGTTCTTC.

The gene calls are TRBV11-3 and TRBJ2-1, with TRBD1 matching over 8 bases. There are 16 residues in the CDR3. Trimming removed 5 bases from V and 7 bases from J; junction bases left unmatched: 13. The germline V gene encodes CDR1 SGHNT and CDR2 YENEEA. In nucleotides, the CDR3 is TGTGCCAGCAGCCCTGGGACAGGAGGAAACCCAAATGAGCAGTTCTTC. Its translation: CASSPGTGGNPNEQFF.

J is TRBJ2-7 and V is TRBV5-6, with TRBD2 identical over 8 bases. The germline V gene encodes CDR1 SGHDT and CDR2 YYEEEE. The CDR3 has 16 residues. The V segment lost 4 bases and the J segment 6 bases; nucleotides outside the gene matches: 15. CDR3 sequence (DNA): TGTGCCAGCAGCCCCATGCGGGGGGTGTCTTTCCCCGAGCAGTACTTC. Its protein product is CASSPMRGVSFPEQYF.

This clone appeared once. V is TRBV11-2 and J is TRBJ2-6; 8 bases are shared with TRBD2. The junction had 6 bases not matched to a gene; V was cut back by 5 bases and J by 0 bases. Germline V CDR1 and CDR2: SGHAT, FQNNGV. The CDR3 totals 17 residues. The CDR3 nucleotides read TGTGCCAGCAGCCCACTCCGGGGGGGCTCTGGGGCCAACGTCCTGACTTTC. Its translation is CASSPLRGGSGANVLTF. Filled out from reference TRBV11-2 and TRBJ2-6, the complete variable domain reads EAGVAQSPRYKIIEKRQSVAFWCNPISGHATLYWYQQILGQGPKLLIQFQNNGVVDDSQLPKDRFSAERLKGVDSTLKIQPAKLEDSAVYLCASSPLRGGSGANVLTFGAGSRLTVL.

The V gene is TRBV5-4, the J gene TRBJ2-3, with 10 bases identical to TRBD2. With 3 bases clipped from V and 2 bases from J, the junction kept 6 bases outside the gene matches. The CDR3 is 16 amino acids. The V gene's germline CDR1 is SGHNT and CDR2 YYREEE (reference sequence). This CDR3 is CASSSGLAWATDTQYF. As DNA, the CDR3 is TGTGCCAGCAGCTCGGGACTAGCGTGGGCCACAGATACGCAGTATTTT.

The chain has TRBV28 and TRBJ2-7, with 8 bases identical to TRBD1. V trimming: 6 bases; J trimming: 4 bases; junction bases outside the gene matches: 2. There are 12 residues in the CDR3. CDR1 and CDR2 (germline): MDHEN, SYDVKM. The CDR3 region has the DNA TGTGCCAGCAGCCGACAGGGGTACGAGCAGTACTTC. Protein: CASSRQGYEQYF.

The chain links TRBV9 to TRBJ2-3; tentative D call: TRBD2 (6 bases). Per germline, CDR1 SGDLS and CDR2 YYNGEE. With 2 bases removed from V and 1 base from J, the gap between germline ends came to 14 bases. CDR3 length: 16 residues. The CDR3 protein is CASSVGGPGGTDTQYF. Written as DNA, the CDR3 is TGTGCCAGCAGCGTTGGAGGGCCAGGAGGCACAGATACGCAGTATTTT. Full variable domain (rest looked up from reference TRBV9 and TRBJ2-3): DSGVTQTPKHLITATGQRVTLRCSPRSGDLSVYWYQQSLDQGLQFLIQYYNGEERAKGNILERFSAQQFPDLHSELNLSSLELGDSALYFCASSVGGPGGTDTQYFGPGTRLTVL.

This chain uses TRBV6-8 with TRBJ1-5; 7 bases align to TRBD1. The V gene end was trimmed by 1 base and the J gene end by 7 bases; junction bases not matched to a gene: 7. Germline CDR1 MNHGY, CDR2 SAAAGT. CDR3 length equals 15 residues. The CDR3 here is CASSYCDRDRQPQHF. The CDR3 bases are TGTGCCAGCAGTTACTGCGACAGGGATCGACAGCCCCAGCATTTT.

The V and J genes are TRBV2 and TRBJ1-6; TRBD1 might be the D (5 bases). Trimming shortened V by 4 bases and J by 8 bases, and 9 bases separated the two germline ends. The germline V gene encodes CDR1 SNHLY and CDR2 FYNNEI. The CDR3 consists of 13 residues. CDR3 loop: CASSAGLDSPLHF. The CDR3 nucleotides read TGTGCCAGCAGTGCAGGGTTGGATTCACCCCTCCACTTT.

The CDR3: CASSLVTSETQYF. Here the CDR3 DNA reads TGTGCCAGCAGCTTAGTAACATCCGAGACCCAGTACTTC. The V gene is TRBV7-2, the J gene TRBJ2-5; D uncertain. The length of the CDR3 is 13 residues. Trimming stripped 1 base from V and 5 bases from J, with 8 bases between. The germline V gene encodes CDR1 SGHTA and CDR2 FQGNSA. Drawing the rest from reference TRBV7-2 and TRBJ2-5, the complete variable domain is GAGVSQSPSNKVTEKGKDVELRCDPISGHTALYWYRQSLGQGLEFLIYFQGNSAPDKSGLPSDRFSAERTGGSVSTLTIQRTQQEDSAVYLCASSLVTSETQYFGPGTRLLVL.

This chain uses TRBV9 with TRBJ2-1; 8 bases fit TRBD2. V lost 0 bases and J lost 8; bases outside the gene matches: 13. The germline gives CDR1 SGDLS, CDR2 YYNGEE. The CDR3 spans 17 residues. As DNA, the CDR3 is TGTGCCAGCAGCGTAGCTTTGAGTAGGAGCGGGGGATATGAGCAGTTCTTC. This codes for CASSVALSRSGGYEQFF.

This chain connects TRBV27 to TRBJ2-1, with 12 bases aligning to TRBD2. Germline loops: CDR1 MNHEY, CDR2 SMNVEV (reference sequence). The trim removed 6 bases at V and 6 bases at J, leaving 3 bases unmatched. The CDR3 sequence is 14 residues long. This CDR3 reads CASRLLAGGNEQFF. The CDR3, as DNA: TGTGCCAGCAGGTTACTAGCGGGGGGCAATGAGCAGTTCTTC.

The chain employs TRBV7-2 and TRBJ1-2, with 9 nucleotides matching TRBD1. Germline V gene lookup returns CDR1 SGHTA and CDR2 FQGNSA. There are 15 residues in the CDR3. V lost 5 bases to trimming and J lost 4 bases; unmatched junction nucleotides: 8. The CDR3 DNA sequence: TGTGCCAGCAGCGCCGGGACAGGGCCTGTCTATGGCTACACCTTC. It specifies CASSAGTGPVYGYTF.

In the case of this clone: Additional DNA sequences in this sample encode the identical CDR3. The V call is TRBV28, the J call TRBJ2-3; no reliable D call. The CDR3 consists of 12 residues. Germline CDR1 MDHEN, CDR2 SYDVKM. V lost 4 bases and J lost 1, with 3 bases in between. The CDR3 DNA reads TGTGCCAGCAGTTCAGGCACAGATACGCAGTATTTT. Encoded protein: CASSSGTDTQYF. The whole variable domain, filled in from reference TRBV28 and TRBJ2-3, reads DVKVTQSSRYLVKRTGEKVFLECVQDMDHENMFWYRQDPGLGLRLIYFSYDVKMKEKGDIPEGYSVSREKKERFSLILESASTNQTSMYLCASSSGTDTQYFGPGTRLTVL.